The 27 T cell receptor beta chains listed next were all sequenced from one sample in a study of T cells in Graves' hyperthyroidism and ophthalmopathy. Amplification of TCR beta CDR3 regions used RNA as the template. The TCR CDR3 was amplified in a first-round RT-PCR using the HTBI primer set. TCRdb passed the multiplex PCR reads through MiXCR, listing each CDR3 protein once. Among 250,000 to 300,000 distinct CDR3 sequences listed, around 15% were seen once. The sequenced sample was blood. These receptors all stem from a woman aged 40 to 50 with Graves' hyperthyroidism.

The chain recombines TRBV6-9 with TRBJ2-7; 7 positions match TRBD2. Per germline, CDR1 MNHGY and CDR2 SVAAGI. The CDR3 length is 16 residues. V trimming: 4 bases; J trimming: 2 bases; junction bases outside the gene matches: 11. CDR3 protein: CASSSVTLAPTYEQYF. The DNA for the CDR3 is TGTGCCAGCAGTTCCGTGACACTAGCGCCGACCTACGAGCAGTACTTC.

In its sample, this clonotype was seen many times. This chain connects TRBV24-1 to TRBJ1-1; 10 nucleotides align to TRBD1. Germline CDR1 KGHDR, CDR2 SFDVKD. The CDR3 is made up of 15 amino acids. V shed 4 bases, J shed 3 bases, and the junction held 4 bases outside the gene matches. The CDR3 sequence: CATSDPTGGHTEAFF. CDR3 DNA sequence: TGTGCCACCAGTGACCCGACAGGGGGCCACACTGAAGCTTTCTTT.

This clonotype appeared a few times. The rearrangement joins TRBV18 to TRBJ1-2; 9 positions agree with TRBD1. Trimming removed 2 bases from V and 3 bases from J; junction bases left unmatched: 7. Looked up from germline, CDR1 is KGHSH and CDR2 is LQKENI. The CDR3 extends over 16 amino acids. The CDR3 loop is CASSPLAGQGHYGYTF. The DNA of the CDR3 is TGTGCCAGCTCACCATTAGCGGGACAGGGCCACTATGGCTACACCTTC.

In its sample, this clonotype was seen many times. This chain links TRBV29-1 with TRBJ2-1, with 12 bases lining up with TRBD2. This CDR3 contains 14 residues. The ends lost 6 bases at V and 7 bases at J; junction bases unmatched: 7. Germline V gene sequence: CDR1 SQVTM, CDR2 ANQGSEA. In DNA, the CDR3 is TGCAGCGTGCAGACTAGCGGGAGTGTAAATGAGCAGTTCTTC. Its translation is CSVQTSGSVNEQFF.

The rearrangement joins TRBV29-1 to TRBJ2-1; D gene unclear. In germline, CDR1 is SQVTM, CDR2 ANQGSEA. The germline V and J ends were trimmed by 4 bases and 5 bases, with 9 bases remaining between them. The CDR3 consists of 12 residues. In nucleotides, the CDR3 is TGCAGCGTTGCTCCTACTAACAATGAGCAGTTCTTC. This codes for CSVAPTNNEQFF.

This clonotype was detected ten times or more. The chain employs TRBV20-1 and TRBJ2-5; 7 bases match TRBD1. Germline V gene data show CDR1 as DFQATT and CDR2 as SNEGSKA (reference sequence). J gave up 2 bases and V 5 bases, and 8 bases lay outside the gene matches. The length of the CDR3 is 14 residues. The CDR3 bases are TGCAGTGCTTACAGGGGAGTAGGACAAGAGACCCAGTACTTC. Translation gives CSAYRGVGQETQYF.

There are many counts of this clonotype. The genes are TRBV7-2 and TRBJ2-7, with 7 positions matching TRBD1. CDR1 and CDR2 from the germline V gene are SGHTA and FQGNSA. The CDR3 extends over 14 amino acids. Trimming cost V 5 bases and J 2 bases; bases outside gene matches: 6. The CDR3 nucleotides read TGTGCCAGCAGCCTTCGACAGGGCCCCTACGAGCAGTACTTC. As protein: CASSLRQGPYEQYF.

This clonotype turned up a few times. V usage is TRBV20-1 and J usage is TRBJ2-2; unclear D gene. V shed 0 bases and J shed 5 bases, with 7 bases lying between them. CDR1 is DFQATT, CDR2 SNEGSKA, per germline (reference sequence). The CDR3 runs to 13 residues. CDR3 sequence (DNA): TGCAGTGCTAGAGAGGTTTTGACCGGGGAGCTGTTTTTT. Translated, it gives CSAREVLTGELFF.

Note on this clonotype: Relative to the germline gene, one junction end is altered; a read error may explain this. The chain has TRBV2 and TRBJ2-2; 8 nucleotides match TRBD1. The germline gives CDR1 SNHLY, CDR2 FYNNEI. This CDR3 spans 14 amino acids. The CDR3 DNA sequence: TGTGCCAGCAGTGGTCAGGGGGCTTCCGGGGAGCCGTTTTTT. It yields the protein CASSGQGASGEPFF.

The V gene is TRBV5-4, the J gene TRBJ2-5; possible D gene TRBD1, 5 bases. This CDR3 comprises 14 residues. V lost 3 bases, J lost 1 base, and 10 bases lay in between. In germline, CDR1 is SGHNT, CDR2 YYREEE (reference sequence). CDR3 in DNA: TGTGCCAGCAGCTGGAAAGGGGCCCAAGAGACCCAGTACTTC. Protein sequence: CASSWKGAQETQYF.

This clonotype was counted many times. This sequence joins TRBV12-3 or TRBV12-4 and TRBJ2-7; D may match TRBD1 or TRBD2 (6 bases each). V lost 6 bases to trimming and J lost 4 bases, with 19 bases between them. The CDR3 has 15 amino acids. In DNA, the CDR3 is TGTGCCAGCAGCATGGGGGGCGGGCTCGCTTACGAGCAGTACTTC. Translation gives CASSMGGGLAYEQYF.

This clonotype was detected ten times or more. The V call is TRBV3-1, the J call TRBJ2-7; unclear D gene. CDR1 is LGHDT and CDR2 is YNNKEL in the germline V gene (reference sequence). The CDR3 spans 11 residues. The germline V and J ends were trimmed by 3 bases and 4 bases, with 4 bases remaining between them. The CDR3 region has the DNA TGTGCCAGCAGCCATAAGTACGAGCAGTACTTC. Encoded protein: CASSHKYEQYF.

V and J are TRBV20-1 and TRBJ2-1; 8 bases line up with TRBD1. The ends lost 1 base at V and 6 bases at J; junction bases unmatched: 11. Germline CDR1 and CDR2: DFQATT and SNEGSKA (reference sequence). CDR3 length: 16 residues. CDR3 region: CSARGRTGGFGNEQFF. CDR3 nucleotides: TGCAGTGCTAGAGGGAGAACAGGGGGTTTCGGCAATGAGCAGTTCTTC.

Many counts were recorded for this clonotype. The chain joins TRBV20-1 to TRBJ2-7, with 8 nucleotides matching TRBD2. Germline V gives CDR1 DFQATT, CDR2 SNEGSKA (reference sequence). With V trimmed by 2 bases and J by 3 bases, 9 bases remained unmatched. The CDR3 is 15 residues long. CDR3 in amino acids: CSARFSGMAFYEQYF. Written as DNA, the CDR3 is TGCAGTGCTAGATTTAGCGGGATGGCCTTCTACGAGCAGTACTTC.

This clonotype occurred many times. The genes are TRBV12-3 or TRBV12-4 and TRBJ1-2; D remains ambiguous. The CDR3 contains 11 residues. The V end was cut by 10 bases, the J end by 10 bases, with 16 bases between. The CDR3 nucleotides are TGTGCCACCCGAGGGCTGGGTGACTACACCTTC. It is translated as CATRGLGDYTF.

This clonotype was found many times. This chain links TRBV11-2 with TRBJ2-1; TRBD1 might be the D (6 bases). V lost 3 bases, J lost 5 bases, and 11 bases lay in between. The CDR3 runs 14 residues. Germline-derived CDR1 and CDR2 are SGHAT and FQNNGV. The DNA for the CDR3 is TGTGCCAGCAGCTTCCGGACAGCCGACAATGAGCAGTTCTTC. Its protein is CASSFRTADNEQFF.

The chain is built from TRBV7-9 and TRBJ2-7; 7 bases are shared with TRBD1. Germline values: CDR1 SEHNR, CDR2 FQNEAQ (reference sequence). The ends lost 7 bases at V and 6 bases at J; junction bases unmatched: 18. This CDR3 spans 16 amino acids. The CDR3 sequence: CASNPMGQQKGGEQYF. The CDR3, as DNA: TGTGCCAGCAACCCCATGGGACAGCAAAAAGGAGGCGAGCAGTACTTC. The full variable domain, its missing parts supplied by reference TRBV7-9 and TRBJ2-7, is DTGVSQNPRHKITKRGQNVTFRCDPISEHNRLYWYRQTLGQGPEFLTYFQNEAQLEKSRLLSDRFSAERPKGSFSTLEIQRTEQGDSAMYLCASNPMGQQKGGEQYFGPGTRLTVT.

This clonotype occurred many times. The rearrangement uses TRBV27 and TRBJ2-1; D is unclear. The CDR3 consists of 14 residues. Germline V gives CDR1 MNHEY, CDR2 SMNVEV (reference sequence). V was shortened by 0 bases and J by 4 bases, with 7 bases between the two germline ends. CDR3 in amino acids: CASSLSWAYNEQFF. The CDR3 DNA is TGTGCCAGCAGTTTATCTTGGGCTTACAATGAGCAGTTCTTC.

The table lists this clonotype with many counts. This chain links TRBV5-1 with TRBJ1-1; maybe TRBD1 (5 bases). CDR3 length equals 15 residues. Germline V gives CDR1 SGHRS, CDR2 YFSETQ. V lost 6 bases to trimming and J lost 0 bases, with 15 bases between them. CDR3: CASKVTGTMNTEAFF. The CDR3 nucleotides are TGCGCCAGCAAGGTAACAGGAACCATGAACACTGAAGCTTTCTTT.

The chain couples TRBV6-1 to TRBJ2-7; TRBD2 matches 11 bases. The CDR3 consists of 17 residues. Germline V gene data show CDR1 as MNHNS and CDR2 as SASEGT. Trimming cost V 1 base and J 1 base; bases outside gene matches: 6. CDR3 loop: CASSEDTGTSGSYEQYF. CDR3 nucleotide sequence: TGTGCCAGCAGTGAAGATACCGGGACTAGCGGTTCCTACGAGCAGTACTTC.

The sample holds a few counts of this clonotype. The genes are TRBV19 and TRBJ1-1, with D possibly matching TRBD1 (5 bases). CDR1 and CDR2 from the germline V gene are LNHDA and SQIVND (reference sequence). Trimming took off 4 bases at V and 2 bases at J, with 14 bases between the two ends. CDR3 size: 15 residues. CDR3 region: CASSNQGRGNTEAFF. In DNA form, the CDR3 reads TGTGCCAGTAGTAACCAGGGAAGGGGTAACACTGAAGCTTTCTTT.

This clonotype has ten or more counts. V is TRBV13 and J is TRBJ1-4, with unresolved D. This CDR3 has 13 amino acids. Trimming removed 2 bases at V and 5 bases at J, with 6 bases between. Germline lookup yields CDR1 PRHDT and CDR2 FYEKMQ (reference sequence). The CDR3 bases are TGTGCCAGCAGCTTAAGGGTGAATGAAAAACTGTTTTTT. Its translation: CASSLRVNEKLFF. Full variable domain (remainder filled in from reference TRBV13 and TRBJ1-4): AAGVIQSPRHLIKEKRETATLKCYPIPRHDTVYWYQQGPGQDPQFLISFYEKMQSDKGSIPDRFSAQQFSDYHSELNMSSLELGDSALYFCASSLRVNEKLFFGSGTQLSVL.

This clonotype was seen ten or more times. This chain connects TRBV2 to TRBJ2-7, with D hard to call. Trimming removed 7 bases from V and 1 base from J, with 14 bases in between. Per germline, CDR1 SNHLY and CDR2 FYNNEI. This CDR3 is built from 14 residues. As DNA, the CDR3 is TGTGCCAGCACGGGTGCTACTCCTTCCTACGAGCAGTACTTC. Its translation: CASTGATPSYEQYF.

This clonotype showed up many times. The J gene is TRBJ2-5, the V gene TRBV6-5; D gene uncertain. The CDR3 loop spans 13 amino acids. Germline CDR1 and CDR2: MNHEY and SVGAGI. With 0 bases removed from V and 13 bases from J, the gap between germline ends came to 15 bases. The DNA of the CDR3 is TGTGCCAGCAGTTACTCGAAGTTACCTCCATGGTACTTC. Translating it yields CASSYSKLPPWYF.

This clonotype was observed at least ten times. The chain joins TRBV28 to TRBJ2-7; D is uncertain. V lost 6 bases and J 0 bases, leaving 15 bases between the germline ends. This CDR3 spans 15 amino acids. CDR1 and CDR2 (germline): MDHEN, SYDVKM. CDR3 sequence (DNA): TGTGCCAGCAGGGAGACGGCCTTAGGCTCCTACGAGCAGTACTTC. Translated, it gives CASRETALGSYEQYF.

This clonotype was counted at least ten times. Here the CDR3 reads CASSPGTEVETQYF. CDR3 in DNA: TGTGCCAGCAGTCCCGGGACAGAGGTAGAGACCCAGTACTTC. This rearrangement joins TRBV2 to TRBJ2-5, with 7 positions matching TRBD1. Looked up from germline, CDR1 is SNHLY and CDR2 is FYNNEI. After removal of 5 bases from V and 4 bases from J, the junction contained 7 bases not matched to a gene. This CDR3 is 14 amino acids long.

The chain combines TRBV2 with TRBJ2-2; no reliable D call. The V end lost 7 bases, the J end lost 0 bases, and 6 bases lay between the germline ends. Germline-derived CDR1 and CDR2 are SNHLY and FYNNEI. The CDR3 sequence is 13 residues long. CDR3 in DNA: TGTGCCAGCAAGCGATCGAACACCGGGGAGCTGTTTTTT. The encoded protein is CASKRSNTGELFF.